This T cell receptor beta chain was documented in a study of blood T cell repertoires in COVID-19. Overall study: Acute and convalescent COVID-19 specimens originated in the United States, Italy and Spain.

In the 2 weeks before study entry, exposed participants met a COVID-19 case, which was PCR-confirmed or clinician-diagnosed. CDR1 and CDR2 from the germline V gene are SGHNT and YENEEA. The V end lost 8 bases, the J end lost 7 bases, and 15 bases lay between the germline ends. The CDR3 runs to 13 residues. Libraries were prepared by immunoSEQ multiplex PCR; TCRdb keeps only in-frame clonotypes and omits some of them. The sample includes about 280,000 clones, roughly 85% seen only once; the top ten take roughly 5.3%. Sequenced: PBMCs or T cells enriched from blood (not recorded which). The sequence was obtained from a man aged 35-49 years who had been exposed to COVID-19. The chain has TRBV11-3 and TRBJ2-1; a weak D match, TRBD2 (5 bases). CDR3 nucleotide sequence: TGTGCCAGCTCAATAACTAGGTTTAATGAGCAGTTCTTC. This sequence encodes CASSITRFNEQFF.